A single sample gave rise to the 2 T cell receptor beta chains below, sequenced in a study of a mutant IDH1 vaccine in newly diagnosed glioma. The protocol was immunoSEQ multiplex PCR, while the TCRdb copy is restricted to in-frame clones and leaves out a portion. The repertoire holds some 33,000 clones, with roughly 90% as singletons. What these receptors recognize is not known. Time point given: week 23, last vaccination. Every vaccine dose comprised 300 ug of mutant IDH1 20-mer peptide plus topical imiquimod. The sequencing here drew on PBMCs, taken from a glioma patient whose treatment included an IDH1 peptide vaccine. The origin of the receptors is a man aged 35 to 55 with glioma.

The chain uses TRBV4-3 and TRBJ2-4; tentatively, D is TRBD2 (5 bases). With 0 bases removed from V and 0 bases from J, the gap between germline ends came to 12 bases. Per the germline V gene, CDR1 is LGHNA and CDR2 is YSLEER. The CDR3 consists of 17 residues. In nucleotides, the CDR3 is TGCGCCAGCAGCCAAGATCGGGTCGGACTAGCCAAAAACATTCAGTACTTC. It encodes CASSQDRVGLAKNIQYF.

The chain recombines TRBV5-4 with TRBJ2-1; 7 bases are a match to TRBD2. This CDR3 region has 15 residues. V shed 0 bases, J shed 2 bases, and the junction held 2 bases outside the gene matches. Germline-derived CDR1 and CDR2 are SGHNT and YYREEE (reference sequence). The CDR3 here is CASSLEAGAYNEQFF. The CDR3 DNA reads as TGTGCCAGCAGCTTGGAGGCGGGGGCCTACAATGAGCAGTTCTTC.